This T cell receptor beta chain was recovered during a study of blood T cell repertoires in COVID-19. The CDR3 totals 13 residues. Losses at the gene ends were 4 bases for V and 5 bases for J; bases not matched to a gene: 1. The V gene's germline CDR1 is MNHEY and CDR2 SVGAGI. Using immunoSEQ multiplex PCR, the repertoire was profiled, and TCRdb retains in-frame clones only, with some absent. The repertoire consists of about 170,000 clones, with around 83% occurring once and the leading ten covering 3.6%. Participants, 18 to 89 years old, spanned 25 or so US areas. The table lists this clone with many counts.

The TCR was taken from a woman aged 45 to 65 in a cohort exposed to, infected with or recovered from COVID-19 (not recorded which). The rearrangement joins TRBV6-5 to TRBJ1-5; 8 bases match TRBD1. Specimen: PBMCs or T cells enriched from blood (not recorded which). CDR3 coding DNA: TGTGCCAGCAGTTTGACAGGGGATCAGCCCCAGCATTTT. It is translated as CASSLTGDQPQHF.